Following are 27 T cell receptor beta chains from one sample sequenced in a study of shared clonotypes between healthy human individuals. Only in-frame clones appear in the TCRdb table, and some are missing; sequencing was by immunoSEQ multiplex PCR. The repertoire includes over 2 million clones, roughly 92% of them detected once, and 0.37% sits in the top ten. The material sequenced was naive CD4+ T cells from PBMCs. Subset: CD45RA+ positively selected. The receptors shown here come from a man aged 18 to 35 in good health. Some clones in this sample may be carry-over from other donors' samples.

The rearrangement joins TRBV11-3 to TRBJ2-3; a weak D match, TRBD1 (6 bases). The end of the DNA fits TRBJ1-3 better, so the J call may be wrong. The CDR3 extends over 11 amino acids. CDR1 is SGHNT, CDR2 YENEEA, per germline. The CDR3 sequence: CASSYRDIIYF. DNA of the CDR3: TGTGCCAGCAGCTACCGGGACATCATATATTTT.

The chain links TRBV28 to TRBJ2-5; D is perhaps TRBD1 or TRBD2 (5 bases each). There are 15 residues in the CDR3. CDR1 is MDHEN and CDR2 is SYDVKM in the germline V gene. The V gene lost 7 bases and the J gene lost 7 bases, with 22 bases spanning the gap. The CDR3 DNA reads TGTGCCAGCAACCCACCGGGACGGGACCGGGGGACCCAGTACTTC. It translates to CASNPPGRDRGTQYF.

This chain uses TRBV28 with TRBJ2-3, with 10 nucleotides matching TRBD2. After removal of 5 bases from V and 6 bases from J, the junction contained 5 bases not matched to a gene. CDR3 length equals 14 residues. The germline CDR1 and CDR2 sequences are MDHEN and SYDVKM. CDR3 nucleotide sequence: TGTGCCAGCAGTCTCAGCGGGAGGGCCGATACGCAGTATTTT. It yields the protein CASSLSGRADTQYF.

The chain links TRBV5-1 to TRBJ1-1; TRBD1 aligns across 7 bases. CDR1 SGHRS and CDR2 YFSETQ come from the germline V gene. J was trimmed by 7 bases and V by 1 base; bases with no gene match: 4. The CDR3 consists of 13 residues. CDR3 bases: TGCGCCAGCAGCTTGACAGGGGCTCTTGAAGCTTTCTTT. Amino acid sequence: CASSLTGALEAFF. The full variable domain, completed using reference TRBV5-1 and TRBJ1-1, is KAGVTQTPRYLIKTRGQQVTLSCSPISGHRSVSWYQQTPGQGLQFLFEYFSETQRNKGNFPGRFSGRQFSNSRSEMNVSTLELGDSALYLCASSLTGALEAFFGQGTRLTVV.

The chain has TRBV7-9 and TRBJ1-4; TRBD1 is a possible D gene (6 bases). Trimming stripped 9 bases from V and 3 bases from J, with 14 bases between. This CDR3 has 14 residues. CDR1 and CDR2 (germline): SEHNR, FQNEAQ (reference sequence). CDR3 sequence reads: CASVRGQANEKLFF. The CDR3 DNA follows: TGTGCCAGTGTTCGGGGGCAGGCTAATGAAAAACTGTTTTTT.

This sequence joins TRBV9 and TRBJ2-6, with TRBD1 matching 8 bases. This CDR3 contains 16 residues. CDR1 and CDR2 (germline): SGDLS, YYNGEE. With V trimmed by 9 bases and J by 5 bases, 13 bases remained unmatched. CDR3 nucleotide sequence: TGTGCCACCGCCGGGACAGGCCTGAGTCGGGCCAACGTCCTGACTTTC. Amino acids: CATAGTGLSRANVLTF.

V gene TRBV30 combines with J gene TRBJ2-3; D is undetermined. Trimming shortened V by 2 bases and J by 8 bases, and 23 bases separated the two germline ends. Germline loops: CDR1 GTSNPN, CDR2 SVGIG (reference sequence). The CDR3 runs 16 residues. The CDR3 DNA reads as TGTGCCTGGAGTATACGTCTAGTGGGTGGATCACTTACGCAGTATTTT. Translation: CAWSIRLVGGSLTQYF.

The chain joins TRBV7-3 to TRBJ2-7; weak D call: TRBD2 (6 bases). The length of the CDR3 is 12 residues. Looked up from germline, CDR1 is SGHTA and CDR2 is FQGTGA. V was trimmed by 4 bases and J by 6 bases, leaving 10 bases between them. CDR3: CASSSRGTEQYF. CDR3 sequence (DNA): TGTGCCAGCAGCTCTCGGGGGACCGAGCAGTACTTC.

The chain joins TRBV7-9 to TRBJ2-1; D is uncertain. CDR1 SEHNR and CDR2 FQNEAQ come from the germline V gene (reference sequence). This CDR3 is built from 12 residues. Trimming left V 2 bases short and J 8 bases short, with 7 bases between. CDR3 nucleotide sequence: TGTGCCAGCAGCTTACACCGGGATGAGCAGTTCTTC. It is translated as CASSLHRDEQFF.

This clone was seen only a few times. V usage is TRBV5-6 and J usage is TRBJ1-5; D ambiguous. The length of the CDR3 is 14 residues. V was clipped by 0 bases and J by 2 bases, with 6 bases between them. Per the germline V gene, CDR1 is SGHDT and CDR2 is YYEEEE. The CDR3 spells CASSLGIGNQPQHF. CDR3 DNA: TGTGCCAGCAGCTTGGGGATCGGCAATCAGCCCCAGCATTTT.

The CDR3 DNA sequence: TGTGCCAGCAGTGAGGCTAGGGAGCAGTACTTC. It translates to CASSEAREQYF. The rearrangement links TRBV2 to TRBJ2-7; D not resolved. The CDR3 totals 11 residues. The V and J ends lost 3 bases and 7 bases respectively, with 7 bases between them. CDR1 and CDR2 from the germline V gene are SNHLY and FYNNEI.

The chain couples TRBV5-1 to TRBJ2-1, with TRBD2 as a possible D gene (5 bases). The V end lost 0 bases, the J end lost 8 bases, and 15 bases lay between the germline ends. Germline V gene data show CDR1 as SGHRS and CDR2 as YFSETQ. This CDR3 is built from 15 residues. CDR3 nucleotide sequence: TGCGCCAGCAGCTTGGCCTCCCCAGCGAGGGATGAGCAGTTCTTC. Residues: CASSLASPARDEQFF.

As for this clone: This CDR3 is also generated by other DNA sequences in the sample. The chain is built from TRBV29-1 and TRBJ1-1; TRBD1 might be the D (5 bases). The V gene's germline CDR1 is SQVTM and CDR2 ANQGSEA. V lost 4 bases to trimming and J lost 4 bases, with 13 bases between them. This CDR3 region has 13 residues. CDR3 residues: CSVGGRVGTEAFF. The CDR3 nucleotides read TGCAGCGTTGGCGGCAGGGTGGGCACTGAAGCTTTCTTT.

As DNA, the CDR3 is TGTGCCAGCAGTACCAACAGAATTAACTATGGCTACACCTTC. It specifies CASSTNRINYGYTF. The chain links TRBV6-6 to TRBJ1-2; D remains unclear. Deletions cut 5 bases from V and 1 base from J, with 11 bases between. CDR3 length equals 14 residues. CDR1 MNHNY and CDR2 SVGAGI come from the germline V gene (reference sequence).

Concerning this clone itself: The same CDR3 can be traced to other DNA sequences in this sample. This sequence joins TRBV5-1 and TRBJ2-7; possible D gene TRBD1, 5 bases. Trimming left V 1 base short and J 0 bases short, with 11 bases between. The CDR3 totals 15 residues. Germline CDR1 is SGHRS and CDR2 is YFSETQ. CDR3 in amino acids: CASSLTGQSSYEQYF. The CDR3 DNA is TGCGCCAGCAGCTTGACAGGCCAAAGCTCCTACGAGCAGTACTTC.

This CDR3 reads CASSLRRLANEQFF. Here the CDR3 DNA reads TGTGCCAGCAGCCTCCGTAGGCTAGCGAATGAGCAGTTCTTC. The chain uses TRBV14 and TRBJ2-1; possibly TRBD2 for D (6 bases). This CDR3 has 14 amino acids. Per the germline V gene, CDR1 is SGHDN and CDR2 is FVKESK. V dropped 4 bases and J dropped 7 bases, with 14 bases sitting between them.

The CDR3 loop reads CASTMGNFREGYEQYF. CDR3 in DNA: TGCGCCAGCACAATGGGGAACTTCCGCGAGGGCTACGAGCAGTACTTC. This chain joins TRBV5-1 and TRBJ2-7, with a possible D match to TRBD2 (5 bases). V lost 6 bases and J lost 3, with 22 bases in between. Germline V gene sequence: CDR1 SGHRS, CDR2 YFSETQ. This CDR3 has 16 residues.

V usage is TRBV4-3 and J usage is TRBJ1-2; 8 positions match TRBD1. The V gene's germline CDR1 is LGHNA and CDR2 YSLEER. CDR3 size: 16 residues. V shed 4 bases and J 2 bases; nucleotides not matched to a gene: 9. The CDR3 sequence is CASSPTGGSGNYGYTF. CDR3 bases: TGCGCCAGCAGCCCTACAGGGGGGTCTGGGAACTATGGCTACACCTTC.

This chain connects TRBV7-2 to TRBJ2-7, with 10 bases matching TRBD2. The CDR3 loop spans 15 amino acids. The germline V gene has CDR1 SGHTA and CDR2 FQGNSA. Losses at the gene ends were 5 bases for V and 1 base for J; bases not matched to a gene: 5. The CDR3: CASSRLAGASYEQYF. The CDR3 DNA reads as TGTGCCAGCAGCCGGCTAGCGGGAGCATCCTACGAGCAGTACTTC.

In this sample, this clone turned up once. V is TRBV29-1 and J is TRBJ2-3; 9 bases agree with TRBD2. CDR3 length equals 16 residues. From germline, CDR1 is SQVTM and CDR2 ANQGSEA. Trimming cost V 1 base and J 5 bases; bases outside gene matches: 10. The CDR3 bases are TGCAGCGTTGAAGGTCGTGGCGGGAGGGCCAAAGATACGCAGTATTTT. It is translated as CSVEGRGGRAKDTQYF.

The CDR3 here is CASSGQGSQSNQPQHF. CDR3 nucleotide sequence: TGTGCCAGCAGCGGACAGGGTTCCCAGTCCAATCAGCCCCAGCATTTT. V is TRBV7-9 and J is TRBJ1-5; 8 bases are a match to TRBD1. The germline V gene encodes CDR1 SEHNR and CDR2 FQNEAQ (reference sequence). V was pared by 5 bases and J by 3 bases, with 9 bases of the junction left unmatched. The CDR3 totals 16 residues.

This sequence joins TRBV28 and TRBJ1-3; D might be TRBD1 (5 bases). Trimming left V 0 bases short and J 4 bases short, with 16 bases between. This CDR3 is built from 17 residues. Germline-derived CDR1 and CDR2 are MDHEN and SYDVKM. CDR3 coding DNA: TGTGCCAGCAGTTTATGGGGCACCGGCGGGGACGGAAACACCATATATTTT. Its translation: CASSLWGTGGDGNTIYF.

This chain uses TRBV5-8 with TRBJ1-2, with no clear D. This CDR3 is 15 amino acids long. Germline V gene data show CDR1 as SGHTS and CDR2 as YDEGEE. The ends were cut back, 4 bases at V and 1 base at J, with 14 bases in the middle. In DNA form, the CDR3 reads TGTGCCAGCAGCCCCACTCGAAGGATTAACTATGGCTACACCTTC. Translated, it gives CASSPTRRINYGYTF.

The rearrangement joins TRBV2 to TRBJ2-6; TRBD2 matches at 8 bases. After removal of 4 bases from V and 2 bases from J, the junction contained 4 bases not matched to a gene. The CDR3 extends over 16 amino acids. The germline CDR1 and CDR2 sequences are SNHLY and FYNNEI. The CDR3 bases are TGTGCCAGCAGTGCCGGGGGGGCGCCTGGGGCCAACGTCCTGACTTTC. This codes for CASSAGGAPGANVLTF.

The V call is TRBV6-1, the J call TRBJ1-1; D is ambiguous. The CDR3 has 12 amino acids. The ends were cut back, 1 base at V and 8 bases at J, with 8 bases in the middle. Looked up from germline, CDR1 is MNHNS and CDR2 is SASEGT. CDR3 region: CASSEGGREAFF. In DNA form, the CDR3 reads TGTGCCAGCAGTGAAGGCGGCAGAGAAGCTTTCTTT.

Written as DNA, the CDR3 is TGTGCCACCAGCAGCGGCCGAGGGACGCAGTATTTT. This sequence encodes CATSSGRGTQYF. The rearrangement links TRBV15 to TRBJ2-3; perhaps TRBD2 as D (5 bases). The length of the CDR3 is 12 residues. The germline CDR1 and CDR2 sequences are LNHNV and YYDKDF (reference sequence). The ends were cut back, 3 bases at V and 9 bases at J, with 10 bases in the middle.

This sequence joins TRBV2 and TRBJ2-2; D is undetermined. Between the trimmed V and J ends, which lost 1 base and 4 bases, there was a span of 10 bases. Germline V gene lookup returns CDR1 SNHLY and CDR2 FYNNEI. CDR3 length: 15 amino acids. The CDR3 is CASSEVRVSTGELFF. The DNA for the CDR3 is TGTGCCAGCAGTGAAGTTCGGGTCAGCACCGGGGAGCTGTTTTTT.